This T cell receptor beta chain was documented in a study of CD8 T cells in Susac syndrome. The T cells that were sequenced for TCR beta were CD8+ and CD4+ cells from blood. Random hexamers served to reverse transcribe roughly 0.5 to 1 ug RNA. Coverage of TCR beta CDR3 amplification by immunoSEQ multiplex PCR extended to 54 Vbeta and 13 Jbeta. TCRdb re-called the immunoSEQ multiplex PCR reads with MiXCR, one entry per CDR3 protein. The sample includes hundreds of thousands of distinct CDR3 sequences, approximately 92% of them seen just once. The CDR3 totals 15 residues. The V gene's germline CDR1 is MNHEY and CDR2 SMNVEV (reference sequence). The ends lost 5 bases at V and 4 bases at J; junction bases unmatched: 7.

The sample was CD4+ T cells from PBMCs. This chain connects TRBV27 to TRBJ2-7; 11 bases fit TRBD1. This clonotype was sampled from a human donor with multiple sclerosis. CDR3 in amino acids: CASSGGQGVSYEQYF. As DNA, the CDR3 is TGTGCCAGCAGTGGGGGACAGGGGGTATCGTACGAGCAGTACTTC.